The subject of this entry is one TCR beta chain. What it binds is unknown. The data were obtained in a study of radiotherapy plus CTLA-4 blockade in lung cancer. Study-wide background: Objective responses were documented in about 19% of patients, with disease control in about 28%. The study, taken as a whole, reports: Expansion of tumor-derived TCR clones was observed in blood after radiotherapy plus ipilimumab. Early clone dynamics of blood T cells, plus interferon-beta, reportedly predicted response best.

Germline V gene data show CDR1 as MDHEN and CDR2 as SYDVKM. V was pared by 4 bases and J by 3 bases, with 2 bases of the junction left unmatched. This CDR3 is built from 13 residues. Measured with immunoSEQ multiplex PCR; TCRdb has only the in-frame clones, and not every one. Of fewer than 65,000 clones listed, roughly 86% are singletons. The chain uses TRBV28 and TRBJ1-1; 7 bases agree with TRBD1. The sequence came from a human donor with non-small cell lung cancer whose response to radiotherapy plus ipilimumab could not be evaluated. Sequenced here: peripheral blood, sampled from a patient treated with radiotherapy plus ipilimumab. The CDR3 protein is CASSWDRDTEAFF. CDR3 sequence (DNA): TGTGCCAGCAGTTGGGACAGAGACACTGAAGCTTTCTTT.